This T cell receptor (beta chain) comes out of a study of T-cell reconstitution after alpha-beta-depleted transplantation in children. This clonotype was seen ten or more times. Its matching antigen is unknown. Study-wide findings and caveats: Reportedly, roughly two months post-transplant, alpha-beta T cells arose from several hundred expanded graft clones. High day-60 TCRbeta diversity in some patients came from surviving recipient T cells and thymic progenitors. Counts and diversity of T cells one year after transplant came mostly from newly produced T cells.

Construction of the TCRbeta library involved unique molecular identifiers. TCRdb recomputed calls from the PCR reads with MiXCR, one row per CDR3 protein. Here the sample spans about 580,000 distinct CDR3 sequences, more than 20% being singletons. V lost 6 bases and J lost 8; bases outside the gene matches: 5. CDR3 length: 14 amino acids. The genes are TRBV12-3 or TRBV12-4 and TRBJ2-1, with 12 bases identical to TRBD1. The sample was PBMCs, mostly from graft donor cells, taken 360 days after TCRalphabeta/CD19-depleted stem cell transplant. The source is a boy in the first two years of life who had a stem cell transplant for acute myeloid leukemia, so the T cells may come from the graft donor. As DNA, the CDR3 is TGTGCCAGCAGGGGGACAGGGGGCCTGGATGAGCAGTTCTTC. Translated: CASRGTGGLDEQFF.